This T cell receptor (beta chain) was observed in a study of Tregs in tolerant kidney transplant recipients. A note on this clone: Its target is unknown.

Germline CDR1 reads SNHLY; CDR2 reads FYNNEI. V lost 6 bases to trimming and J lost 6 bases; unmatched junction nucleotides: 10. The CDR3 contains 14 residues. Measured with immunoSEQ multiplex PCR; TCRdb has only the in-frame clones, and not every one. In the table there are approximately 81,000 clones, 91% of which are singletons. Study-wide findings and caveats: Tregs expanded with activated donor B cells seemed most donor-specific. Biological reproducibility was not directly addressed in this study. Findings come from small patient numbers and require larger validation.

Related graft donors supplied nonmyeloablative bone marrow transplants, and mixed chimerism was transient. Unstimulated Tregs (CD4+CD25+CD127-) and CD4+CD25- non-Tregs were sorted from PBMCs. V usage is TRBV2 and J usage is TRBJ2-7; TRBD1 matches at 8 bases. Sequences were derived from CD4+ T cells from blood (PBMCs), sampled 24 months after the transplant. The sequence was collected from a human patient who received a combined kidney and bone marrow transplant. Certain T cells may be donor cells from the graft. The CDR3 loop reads CASRADRDALEQYF. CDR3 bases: TGTGCCAGCAGGGCGGACAGGGATGCTCTCGAGCAGTACTTC. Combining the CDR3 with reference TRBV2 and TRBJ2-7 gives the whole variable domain EPEVTQTPSHQVTQMGQEVILRCVPISNHLYFYWYRQILGQKVEFLVSFYNNEISEKSEIFDDQFSVERPDGSNFTLKIRSTKLEDSAMYFCASRADRDALEQYFGPGTRLTVT.